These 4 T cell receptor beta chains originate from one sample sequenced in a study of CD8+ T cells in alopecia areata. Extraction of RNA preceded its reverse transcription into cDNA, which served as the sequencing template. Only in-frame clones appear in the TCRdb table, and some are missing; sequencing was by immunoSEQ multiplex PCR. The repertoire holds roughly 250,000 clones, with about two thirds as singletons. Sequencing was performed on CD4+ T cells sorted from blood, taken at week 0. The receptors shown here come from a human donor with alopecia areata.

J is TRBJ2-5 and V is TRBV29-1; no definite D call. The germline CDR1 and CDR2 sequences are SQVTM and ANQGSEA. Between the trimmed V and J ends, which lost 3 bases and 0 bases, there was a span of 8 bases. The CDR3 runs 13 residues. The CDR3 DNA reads TGCAGCGTTGATAGTAGTAACCAAGAGACCCAGTACTTC. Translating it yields CSVDSSNQETQYF. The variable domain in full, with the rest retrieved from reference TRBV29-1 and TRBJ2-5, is SAVISQKPSRDICQRGTSLTIQCQVDSQVTMMFWYRQQPGQSLTLIATANQGSEATYESGFVIDKFPISRPNLTFSTLTVSNMSPEDSSIYLCSVDSSNQETQYFGPGTRLLVL.

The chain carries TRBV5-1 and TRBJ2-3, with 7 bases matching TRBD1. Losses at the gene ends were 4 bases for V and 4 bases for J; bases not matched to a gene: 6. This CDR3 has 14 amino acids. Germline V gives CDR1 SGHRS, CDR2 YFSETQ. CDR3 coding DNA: TGCGCCAGCAGCATGACCGGGACAGCAGATACGCAGTATTTT. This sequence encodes CASSMTGTADTQYF.

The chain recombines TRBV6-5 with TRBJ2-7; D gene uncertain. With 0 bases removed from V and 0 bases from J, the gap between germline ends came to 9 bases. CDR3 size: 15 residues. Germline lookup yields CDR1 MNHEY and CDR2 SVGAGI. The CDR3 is CASSYSMGISYEQYF. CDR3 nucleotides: TGTGCCAGCAGTTACTCGATGGGGATCTCCTACGAGCAGTACTTC.

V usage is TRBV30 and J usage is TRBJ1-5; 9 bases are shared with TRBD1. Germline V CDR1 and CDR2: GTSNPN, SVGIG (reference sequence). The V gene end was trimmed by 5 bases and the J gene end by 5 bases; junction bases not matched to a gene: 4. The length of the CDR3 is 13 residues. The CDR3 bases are TGTGCCTGGGGACAGGGGACGGATCAGCCCCAGCATTTT. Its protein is CAWGQGTDQPQHF. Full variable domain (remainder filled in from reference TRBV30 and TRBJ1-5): SQTIHQWPATLVQPVGSPLSLECTVEGTSNPNLYWYRQAAGRGLQLLFYSVGIGQISSEVPQNLSASRPQDRQFILSSKKLLLSDSGFYLCAWGQGTDQPQHFGDGTRLSIL.